These 2 T cell receptor beta chains share one sample of origin, sequenced in a study of T-cell reconstitution after alpha-beta-depleted transplantation in children. Unique molecular identifiers were used to barcode this TCRbeta library. TCRdb independently ran MiXCR on the PCR reads; one entry per CDR3 protein. The profile covers fewer than 1 million distinct CDR3 sequences, with about 16% appearing a single time and 5% taken by the ten largest. Specimen: PBMCs, mostly from graft donor cells, collected 360 days after TCRalphabeta/CD19-depleted stem cell transplant. These receptors were obtained from a male patient aged 10 to 17 who had a stem cell transplant for acute lymphoblastic leukemia, so the T cells may come from the graft donor.

This clonotype was counted between two and nine times. The rearrangement links TRBV4-1 to TRBJ2-5, with D maybe TRBD2 (5 bases). Per the germline V gene, CDR1 is MGHRA and CDR2 is YSYEKL. V was clipped by 1 base and J by 7 bases, with 22 bases between them. This CDR3 comprises 17 residues. This CDR3 is CASSQVTPGSPEVTQYF. In DNA, the CDR3 is TGCGCCAGCAGCCAAGTTACACCGGGCTCTCCGGAGGTGACCCAGTACTTC.

This clonotype was counted a few times. The chain links TRBV29-1 to TRBJ2-7; D might be TRBD1 (6 bases). Germline lookup yields CDR1 SQVTM and CDR2 ANQGSEA. Trimming removed 1 base from V and 1 base from J, with 8 bases in between. This CDR3 contains 13 residues. The CDR3 loop is CSVEGDKSYEQYF. CDR3 DNA sequence: TGCAGCGTTGAAGGGGACAAGTCCTACGAGCAGTACTTC.